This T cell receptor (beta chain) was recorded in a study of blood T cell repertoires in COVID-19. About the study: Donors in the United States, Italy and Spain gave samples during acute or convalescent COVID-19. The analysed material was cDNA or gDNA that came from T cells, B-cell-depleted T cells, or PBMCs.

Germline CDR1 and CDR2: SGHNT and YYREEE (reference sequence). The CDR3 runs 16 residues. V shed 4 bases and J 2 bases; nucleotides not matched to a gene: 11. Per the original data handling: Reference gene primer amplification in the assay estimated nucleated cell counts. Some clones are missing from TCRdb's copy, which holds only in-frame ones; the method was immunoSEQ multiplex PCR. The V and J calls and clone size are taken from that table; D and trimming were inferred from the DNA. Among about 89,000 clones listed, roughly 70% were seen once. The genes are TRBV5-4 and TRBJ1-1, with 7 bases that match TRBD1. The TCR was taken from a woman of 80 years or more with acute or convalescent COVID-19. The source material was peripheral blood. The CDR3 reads CASSRPEGQPNTEAFF. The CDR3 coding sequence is TGTGCCAGCAGCAGACCAGAGGGACAGCCTAACACTGAAGCTTTCTTT.